These 21 T cell receptor beta chains originate from one sample sequenced in a study of blood T cell repertoires in COVID-19. The protocol was immunoSEQ multiplex PCR, while the TCRdb copy is restricted to in-frame clones and leaves out a portion. Altogether about 200,000 clones are present, roughly 90% being singletons, with the ten largest covering about 1.7%. The sample comprised peripheral blood. Receptor source: a man in his late teens or twenties with active or convalescent COVID-19.

This clone has a single count. The V call is TRBV30, the J call TRBJ1-1; no definite D call. Germline-derived CDR1 and CDR2 are GTSNPN and SVGIG (reference sequence). V was pared by 2 bases and J by 0 bases, with 7 bases between. The length of the CDR3 is 13 residues. The CDR3 DNA reads TGTGCCTGGAGTAGACAAGTGAACACTGAAGCTTTCTTT. Encoded protein: CAWSRQVNTEAFF.

This clone was found a few times. The CDR3 region has the DNA TGTGCCAGTAGTACCGGGGCGGGGCCTAACTATGGCTACACCTTC. Protein: CASSTGAGPNYGYTF. The rearrangement links TRBV19 to TRBJ1-2, with D possibly TRBD1 on 5 matching bases. V lost 4 bases, J lost 0 bases, and 12 bases lay in between. Per the germline V gene, CDR1 is LNHDA and CDR2 is SQIVND (reference sequence). The CDR3 runs to 15 residues.

The chain joins TRBV30 to TRBJ1-5; TRBD1 matches at 8 bases. V shed 5 bases, J shed 3 bases, and the junction held 6 bases outside the gene matches. Germline V gives CDR1 GTSNPN, CDR2 SVGIG (reference sequence). The CDR3 covers 14 residues. CDR3 bases: TGTGCCTGGGGAGCGGGACAGGTCAATCAGCCCCAGCATTTT. Its protein product is CAWGAGQVNQPQHF.

The chain combines TRBV5-1 with TRBJ1-2, with D perhaps TRBD1 (5 bases). The CDR3 runs 13 residues. In germline, CDR1 is SGHRS, CDR2 YFSETQ. V was trimmed by 3 bases and J by 7 bases, leaving 13 bases between them. The CDR3 here is CASSSVTDTGYTF. For the CDR3, the DNA is TGCGCCAGCAGCTCGGTGACGGACACTGGCTACACCTTC.

The chain couples TRBV5-1 to TRBJ1-6; no clear D. V was trimmed by 0 bases and J by 7 bases, leaving 14 bases between them. This CDR3 is 16 amino acids long. The germline gives CDR1 SGHRS, CDR2 YFSETQ. CDR3 sequence reads: CASSLAPGRPNSPLHF. CDR3 nucleotide sequence: TGCGCCAGCAGCTTGGCCCCCGGCAGGCCAAATTCACCCCTCCACTTT. The whole variable domain, remainder taken from reference TRBV5-1 and TRBJ1-6, is KAGVTQTPRYLIKTRGQQVTLSCSPISGHRSVSWYQQTPGQGLQFLFEYFSETQRNKGNFPGRFSGRQFSNSRSEMNVSTLELGDSALYLCASSLAPGRPNSPLHFGNGTRLTVT.

The CDR3 region has the DNA TGTGCCAGCAGCGAACGCGGGGGGGCCTTGAACACCGGGGAGCTGTTTTTT. Translated, it gives CASSERGGALNTGELFF. The genes are TRBV7-9 and TRBJ2-2; 9 bases map to TRBD2. J lost 1 base, V lost 5 bases, and 8 bases had no gene match. There are 17 residues in the CDR3. Looked up from germline, CDR1 is SEHNR and CDR2 is FQNEAQ (reference sequence).

The rearrangement uses TRBV27 and TRBJ2-7; 8 bases are shared with TRBD2. The CDR3 is made up of 14 amino acids. Germline CDR1 MNHEY, CDR2 SMNVEV (reference sequence). Losses at the gene ends were 10 bases for V and 1 base for J; bases not matched to a gene: 9. The CDR3 region is CATPIAGRSYEQYF. In DNA, the CDR3 is TGTGCCACCCCGATAGCGGGGCGTTCCTACGAGCAGTACTTC.

This clone showed up just a few times. CDR3 protein: CASSVDTYGYTF. For the CDR3, the DNA is TGTGCCAGCAGCGTAGACACCTATGGCTACACCTTC. V and J are TRBV9 and TRBJ1-2, with D hard to call. Germline CDR1 is SGDLS and CDR2 is YYNGEE. V was cut by 0 bases and J by 4 bases, with 4 bases left in between. This CDR3 contains 12 residues.

The chain is built from TRBV24-1 and TRBJ2-7; TRBD2 agrees at 7 bases. CDR3 length: 16 amino acids. The ends lost 6 bases at V and 1 base at J; junction bases unmatched: 11. Germline V CDR1 and CDR2: KGHDR, SFDVKD. CDR3 in amino acids: CATSRDRGGISYEQYF. As DNA, the CDR3 is TGTGCCACCAGTCGGGATAGGGGAGGGATTTCCTACGAGCAGTACTTC.

The chain has TRBV7-9 and TRBJ2-2; perhaps TRBD2 as D (5 bases). The CDR3 length is 14 residues. The V end was cut by 2 bases, the J end by 8 bases, with 12 bases between. Per germline, CDR1 SEHNR and CDR2 FQNEAQ (reference sequence). In nucleotides, the CDR3 is TGTGCCAGCAGCTTATCTGCCCCGGGAGGGGAGCTGTTTTTT. It is translated as CASSLSAPGGELFF. Full variable domain (outside the CDR3, taken from reference TRBV7-9 and TRBJ2-2): DTGVSQNPRHKITKRGQNVTFRCDPISEHNRLYWYRQTLGQGPEFLTYFQNEAQLEKSRLLSDRFSAERPKGSFSTLEIQRTEQGDSAMYLCASSLSAPGGELFFGEGSRLTVL.

The chain employs TRBV5-1 and TRBJ2-3, with TRBD2 as a possible D gene (5 bases). The CDR3 consists of 15 residues. CDR1 and CDR2 (germline): SGHRS, YFSETQ. Trimming stripped 4 bases from V and 0 bases from J, with 12 bases between. The DNA of the CDR3 is TGCGCCAGCAGCCTCGAGGGCACAAGCACAGATACGCAGTATTTT. Protein sequence: CASSLEGTSTDTQYF. Supplemented by reference TRBV5-1 and TRBJ2-3, the full variable domain reads KAGVTQTPRYLIKTRGQQVTLSCSPISGHRSVSWYQQTPGQGLQFLFEYFSETQRNKGNFPGRFSGRQFSNSRSEMNVSTLELGDSALYLCASSLEGTSTDTQYFGPGTRLTVL.

This chain links TRBV9 with TRBJ2-1, with 11 bases identical to TRBD2. Trimming at V came to 3 bases and at J to 4 bases, leaving 3 bases not matched to a gene. The CDR3 contains 15 residues. The germline V gene has CDR1 SGDLS and CDR2 YYNGEE. The chain's CDR3 is CASSAIAGGYNEQFF. The CDR3 coding sequence is TGTGCCAGCAGCGCCATAGCGGGAGGGTACAATGAGCAGTTCTTC.

This chain uses TRBV5-4 with TRBJ2-5; 15 bases map to TRBD2. This CDR3 has 17 amino acids. The J segment lost 5 bases and the V segment lost 4 bases, leaving 9 bases of the junction unmatched. The germline gives CDR1 SGHNT, CDR2 YYREEE (reference sequence). CDR3 residues: CASSPGTSGGPDETQYF. The CDR3 bases are TGTGCCAGCAGCCCCGGGACTAGCGGGGGGCCCGATGAGACCCAGTACTTC.

The DNA of the CDR3 is TGTGCCAGCCTTTGGAATAGCGTCATAAGGAACACTGAAGCTTTCTTT. Translated, it gives CASLWNSVIRNTEAFF. The chain couples TRBV6-4 to TRBJ1-1; D unclear. The V gene lost 8 bases and the J gene lost 1 base, with 20 bases spanning the gap. In germline, CDR1 is MRHNA, CDR2 SNTAGT. The CDR3 has 16 amino acids.

This clone has a handful of counts. The chain joins TRBV11-2 to TRBJ1-1; unclear D gene. Trimming shortened V by 5 bases and J by 7 bases, and 8 bases separated the two germline ends. The CDR3 is 11 amino acids. Germline-derived CDR1 and CDR2 are SGHAT and FQNNGV. The CDR3 sequence: CASSEGIEAFF. The CDR3 nucleotides read TGTGCCAGCAGCGAGGGTATTGAAGCTTTCTTT.

This clone appeared once. The chain couples TRBV5-6 to TRBJ2-3; no clear D. The germline V gene encodes CDR1 SGHDT and CDR2 YYEEEE. Between the trimmed V and J ends, which lost 5 bases and 2 bases, there was a span of 12 bases. This CDR3 has 14 amino acids. CDR3 region: CASRDSPYTDTQYF. CDR3 coding DNA: TGTGCCAGCAGAGACTCACCCTACACAGATACGCAGTATTTT.

V gene TRBV19 combines with J gene TRBJ2-5; 7 bases line up with TRBD2. Per the germline V gene, CDR1 is LNHDA and CDR2 is SQIVND (reference sequence). The J segment lost 5 bases and the V segment lost 5 bases, leaving 5 bases of the junction unmatched. The CDR3 is 13 amino acids. CDR3 amino acids: CASSPQGGETQYF. The DNA for the CDR3 is TGTGCCAGTAGTCCCCAGGGAGGGGAGACCCAGTACTTC.

Comments on this clone: The junction does not match germline at one end; this may be a read error. This sequence joins TRBV30 and TRBJ1-2; tentative D call: TRBD1 (6 bases). Germline CDR1 reads GTSNPN; CDR2 reads SVGIG (reference sequence). There are 14 residues in the CDR3. The CDR3 coding sequence is TGTGCCTGGAGTGCGCCGGACAGAGAATATGTCTACACCTTC. Its translation: CAWSAPDREYVYTF.

This clone was detected once. The CDR3 spells CAISERWDTLSGNTIYF. In nucleotides, the CDR3 is TGTGCCATCAGTGAGAGGTGGGACACCCTCTCTGGAAACACCATATATTTT. The chain links TRBV10-3 to TRBJ1-3; a weak D match, TRBD1 (6 bases). This CDR3 is built from 17 residues. V was shortened by 2 bases and J by 0 bases, with 14 bases between the two germline ends. The V gene's germline CDR1 is ENHRY and CDR2 SYGVKD.

The CDR3 region is CASSSSGRGYEQYF. The CDR3 nucleotides read TGTGCCAGCAGCTCGAGCGGGAGGGGCTACGAGCAGTACTTC. This chain connects TRBV5-5 to TRBJ2-7; 10 positions match TRBD2. The CDR3 is 14 residues long. V lost 3 bases and J lost 3; bases outside the gene matches: 3. CDR1 is SGHKS and CDR2 is YYEKEE in the germline V gene (reference sequence).

V gene TRBV6-8 combines with J gene TRBJ2-3, with D maybe TRBD2 (5 bases). Looked up from germline, CDR1 is MNHGY and CDR2 is SAAAGT. There are 16 residues in the CDR3. The V end was cut by 6 bases, the J end by 5 bases, with 21 bases between. The DNA for the CDR3 is TGTGCCAGCAGCCGTGGCCGGGGTCCGTTTAGAGATACGCAGTATTTT. Protein product: CASSRGRGPFRDTQYF.